This is a list of T cell receptor beta chains from one sample in a study of esophageal squamous cell carcinoma under preoperative chemotherapy. One entry per CDR3 protein results from TCRdb running MiXCR on the PCR reads. This sample has some 30,000 distinct CDR3 sequences, with around 50% found just once. This material was obtained from a patient given preoperative chemotherapy. All receptors derive from a human donor with esophageal squamous cell carcinoma. The donor label of this sample is uncertain. Each CDR3 is given with its conserved first and last residue. The order of the fields is CDR3 protein, CDR3 DNA, J gene, V gene, clone size, D gene. D genes are given only for firm matches. Size is stated for part of the rows, as once, few or many counts, or as a class when the clone is expanded.

CDR3 protein: CASRGGRGGGQDTQYF; CDR3 DNA: TGTGCCAGCAGGGGGGGCCGGGGCGGGGGCCAAGATACGCAGTATTTT; J gene: TRBJ2-3; V gene: TRBV11-3; clone size: .; D gene: .
CDR3 protein: CASSLAGGHTDTQYF; CDR3 DNA: TGTGCCAGCAGCCTAGCGGGGGGACACACAGATACGCAGTATTTT; J gene: TRBJ2-3; V gene: TRBV7-2; clone size: medium-sized; D gene: TRBD2
CDR3 protein: CAGSWGRVPDTQYF; CDR3 DNA: TGTGCGGGCAGCTGGGGGCGGGTCCCAGATACCCAGTATTTC; J gene: TRBJ2-5; V gene: TRBV7-6; clone size: .; D gene: .
CDR3 protein: CASSSSQETQYF; CDR3 DNA: TGTGCCAGCAGCTCCTCACAAGAGACCCAGTACTTC; J gene: TRBJ2-5; V gene: TRBV11-1; clone size: few; D gene: .
CDR3 protein: CASSPGTRPTNTQYF; CDR3 DNA: TGTGCCAGCAGCCCGGGGACTAGACCTACAAATACGCAGTATTTC; J gene: TRBJ2-3; V gene: TRBV6-1; clone size: .; D gene: TRBD2
CDR3 protein: CASRATGGGAQETQYF; CDR3 DNA: TGTGCCAGCAGGGCTACTGGGGGGGGTGCCCAAGAGACCCAGTATTTC; J gene: TRBJ2-3; V gene: TRBV12-3/TRBV12-4; clone size: .; D gene: TRBD2
CDR3 protein: CASSPQREGRYEQYF; CDR3 DNA: TGTGCCAGCAGCCCCCAGCGGGAGGGCCGTTACGAGCAGTACTTC; J gene: TRBJ2-7; V gene: TRBV7-9; clone size: .; D gene: TRBD2
CDR3 protein: CASSNLAGGPKDTQYF; CDR3 DNA: TGTGCCAGCAGCAACCTGGCGGGGGGACCCAAAGACACGCAGTATTTC; J gene: TRBJ2-3; V gene: TRBV7-8; clone size: few; D gene: TRBD2
CDR3 protein: CASSPIQQVGYGYTF; CDR3 DNA: TGTGCCAGCAGCCCCATTCAGCAGGTCGGCTATGGCTACACCTTC; J gene: TRBJ1-2; V gene: TRBV7-9; clone size: many; D gene: .
CDR3 protein: CASSTLSPRFRYF; CDR3 DNA: TGTGCCAGCAGCACCTTAAGCCCCCGCTTTAGGTACTTC; J gene: TRBJ2-4; V gene: TRBV7-6; clone size: few; D gene: .
CDR3 protein: CASSTTRGGSKNTQYF; CDR3 DNA: TGTGCGAGCAGTACCACGAGGGGGGGAAGCAAAAACACGCAGTACTTC; J gene: TRBJ2-7; V gene: TRBV12-3/TRBV12-4; clone size: .; D gene: .
CDR3 protein: CASSWVPGQGFYTDTQYF; CDR3 DNA: TGTGCCAGCAGTTGGGTGCCGGGACAGGGCTTTTACACAGATACGCAGTATTTT; J gene: TRBJ2-3; V gene: TRBV6-2/TRBV6-3; clone size: many; D gene: TRBD1
CDR3 protein: CASSRGGLAGQNEQYF; CDR3 DNA: TGTGCCAGCAGTCGCGGGGGACTAGCGGGACAGAACGAGCAGTACTTC; J gene: TRBJ2-7; V gene: TRBV6-1; clone size: .; D gene: TRBD2
CDR3 protein: CASSRTGWGYEQYF; CDR3 DNA: TGTGCCAGCAGCCGGACAGGGTGGGGCTACGAGCAGTACTTC; J gene: TRBJ2-7; V gene: TRBV6-2/TRBV6-3; clone size: many; D gene: TRBD1
CDR3 protein: CASSFSPYEQYF; CDR3 DNA: TGTGCCAGCAGCTTCTCTCCCTACGAGCAGTACTTC; J gene: TRBJ2-7; V gene: TRBV7-9; clone size: .; D gene: .
CDR3 protein: CASGGTGGRGPDTQYF; CDR3 DNA: TGTGCCAGCGGGGGGACTGGGGGCCGCGGCCCAGATACGCAGTATTTC; J gene: TRBJ2-3; V gene: TRBV12-3/TRBV12-4; clone size: .; D gene: .
CDR3 protein: CGGRGVGAKNTQYF; CDR3 DNA: TGTGGCGGCAGGGGGGTGGGGGCCAAAAACACTCAGTACTTC; J gene: TRBJ2-4; V gene: TRBV7-6; clone size: .; D gene: .
CDR3 protein: CASTSVAGRYEQFF; CDR3 DNA: TGTGCCAGCACGTCCGTAGCGGGACGATACGAGCAGTTCTTC; J gene: TRBJ2-1; V gene: TRBV7-2; clone size: .; D gene: TRBD2
CDR3 protein: CASSPHGQETQYF; CDR3 DNA: TGTGCCAGCAGCCCCCACGGCCAAGAGACCCAGTACTTC; J gene: TRBJ2-5; V gene: TRBV11-3; clone size: many; D gene: .
CDR3 protein: CASSRLAVGNEQFF; CDR3 DNA: TGTGCCAGCAGCAGACTAGCGGTGGGCAATGAGCAGTTCTTC; J gene: TRBJ2-1; V gene: TRBV7-6; clone size: many; D gene: TRBD2
CDR3 protein: CASSPLNTGELFF; CDR3 DNA: TGTGCCAGCAGCCCCTTGAACACCGGGGAGCTGTTTTTT; J gene: TRBJ2-2; V gene: TRBV7-6; clone size: medium-sized; D gene: .
CDR3 protein: CASSLAQSGGAGETQYF; CDR3 DNA: TGTGCCAGCAGCTTAGCGCAGAGCGGGGGGGCCGGAGAGACCCAGTACTTC; J gene: TRBJ2-5; V gene: TRBV7-2; clone size: .; D gene: TRBD2
CDR3 protein: CASGQGLQAVSTDAQYF; CDR3 DNA: TGTGCCAGCGGCCAGGGCCTACAGGCTGTGAGCACCGATGCGCAGTATTTT; J gene: TRBJ2-3; V gene: TRBV7-2; clone size: .; D gene: .
CDR3 protein: CASGLRIQDTQYF; CDR3 DNA: TGTGCCAGCGGTTTACGTATCCAAGATACGCAGTACTTT; J gene: TRBJ2-3; V gene: TRBV12-3/TRBV12-4; clone size: .; D gene: .
CDR3 protein: CASSLEGTGGRVQETQYF; CDR3 DNA: TGTGCCAGCAGCTTAGAGGGGACCGGGGGCCGGGTCCAAGAGACTCAGTACTTC; J gene: TRBJ2-5; V gene: TRBV7-2; clone size: .; D gene: .